Listed here are 18 T cell receptor beta chains from one sample, sequenced in a study of Ad26.COV2.S vaccination and SARS-CoV-2 variants. Treatment described: roughly 18 received Ad26.COV2.S at low or high dose, single or two shots; about 5 received placebo; per-sample allocation not given. Specimens were obtained on day 63 following the first vaccine or placebo injection. This table comes from immunoSEQ multiplex PCR, and its TCRdb copy is limited to in-frame clones, with some not included. The table lists 380,000 or so clones, around 89% of them singletons. Sample: peripheral blood, taken in a trial of Ad26.COV2.S vaccine versus placebo. The receptors stem from a person between 18 and 59 years old who received the Ad26.COV2.S COVID-19 vaccine or a placebo.

The gene calls are TRBV19 and TRBJ2-3; TRBD1 matches at 10 bases. The length of the CDR3 is 16 residues. After removal of 0 bases from V and 5 bases from J, the junction contained 5 bases not matched to a gene. From germline, CDR1 is LNHDA and CDR2 SQIVND (reference sequence). The CDR3 reads CASSIDGTGVEDTQYF. As DNA, the CDR3 is TGTGCCAGTAGTATAGATGGGACAGGGGTCGAAGATACGCAGTATTTT.

The chain uses TRBV5-6 and TRBJ1-2; tentative D call: TRBD1 (5 bases). The germline V gene encodes CDR1 SGHDT and CDR2 YYEEEE. With 3 bases removed from V and 4 bases from J, the gap between germline ends came to 7 bases. The CDR3 consists of 12 residues. The CDR3 loop is CASSSGAYGYTF. CDR3 in DNA: TGTGCCAGCAGCTCCGGGGCCTATGGCTACACCTTC.

This sequence joins TRBV25-1 and TRBJ1-4, with 7 bases matching TRBD1. V lost 2 bases and J lost 8; bases outside the gene matches: 11. The CDR3 is 16 residues long. Germline V gene data show CDR1 as MGHDK and CDR2 as SYGVNS. The CDR3 reads CASSEGWSRGEEKLFF. In nucleotides, the CDR3 is TGTGCCAGCAGTGAAGGGTGGAGCAGGGGGGAGGAAAAACTGTTTTTT.

V is TRBV10-3 and J is TRBJ1-5, with TRBD1 identical over 7 bases. V shed 6 bases, J shed 1 base, and the junction held 3 bases outside the gene matches. The length of the CDR3 is 14 residues. The V gene's germline CDR1 is ENHRY and CDR2 SYGVKD. CDR3 nucleotides: TGTGCCATCAGAGAACAGGGGAGCAATCAGCCCCAGCATTTT. Translating gives CAIREQGSNQPQHF.

The chain has TRBV7-9 and TRBJ2-1; tentative D call: TRBD2 (6 bases). Germline loops: CDR1 SEHNR, CDR2 FQNEAQ (reference sequence). The CDR3 is 14 amino acids. Between the trimmed V and J ends, which lost 2 bases and 6 bases, there was a span of 11 bases. The CDR3 loop is CASSLTGESNEQFF. CDR3 in DNA: TGTGCCAGCAGCTTAACGGGGGAGAGCAATGAGCAGTTCTTC.

The chain uses TRBV24-1 and TRBJ2-3; 7 bases align to TRBD2. The CDR3 is 15 amino acids. V trimming: 4 bases; J trimming: 2 bases; junction bases outside the gene matches: 5. CDR1 is KGHDR and CDR2 is SFDVKD in the germline V gene. The CDR3 loop reads CATSEGGMLTDTQYF. In DNA, the CDR3 is TGTGCCACCAGTGAGGGGGGGATGCTCACAGATACGCAGTATTTT.

The chain uses TRBV18 and TRBJ2-7, with TRBD2 matching over 12 bases. The CDR3 contains 16 residues. V lost 2 bases and J lost 4; bases outside the gene matches: 6. In germline, CDR1 is KGHSH, CDR2 LQKENI. CDR3 nucleotide sequence: TGTGCCAGCTCACCAAGGACTAGCGGGACTGAATACGAGCAGTACTTC. This sequence encodes CASSPRTSGTEYEQYF.

This chain joins TRBV4-1 and TRBJ2-1; D is possibly TRBD1 (5 bases). The CDR3 covers 18 residues. Deletions cut 1 base from V and 0 bases from J, with 16 bases between. CDR1 is MGHRA, CDR2 YSYEKL, per germline. CDR3 DNA: TGCGCCAGCAGCCAAGTCGGTAGGACACTGAGCTCCTACAATGAGCAGTTCTTC. It encodes CASSQVGRTLSSYNEQFF.

The rearrangement uses TRBV2 and TRBJ1-3; TRBD1 agrees at 9 bases. Losses at the gene ends were 2 bases for V and 2 bases for J; bases not matched to a gene: 4. The CDR3 sequence is 16 residues long. Looked up from germline, CDR1 is SNHLY and CDR2 is FYNNEI. The CDR3 DNA is TGTGCCAGCAGTGAATTGGGACAGGGTGCTGGAAACACCATATATTTT. It codes for CASSELGQGAGNTIYF. Full variable domain (remainder filled in from reference TRBV2 and TRBJ1-3): EPEVTQTPSHQVTQMGQEVILRCVPISNHLYFYWYRQILGQKVEFLVSFYNNEISEKSEIFDDQFSVERPDGSNFTLKIRSTKLEDSAMYFCASSELGQGAGNTIYFGEGSWLTVV.

CDR3 bases: TGTGCCAGCAGTGACTCAGGACTAGCGGCCACCTACGAGCAGTACTTC. Translated, it gives CASSDSGLAATYEQYF. V gene TRBV6-4 combines with J gene TRBJ2-7, with 10 bases aligning to TRBD2. This CDR3 has 16 amino acids. Germline V gene data show CDR1 as MRHNA and CDR2 as SNTAGT. Germline trimming cut 0 bases from V and 2 bases from J; bases unmatched to any gene: 4.

The V gene is TRBV7-2, the J gene TRBJ1-5; D is ambiguous. CDR1 is SGHTA, CDR2 FQGNSA, per germline. Trimming took off 5 bases at V and 4 bases at J, with 9 bases between the two ends. CDR3 length: 13 amino acids. CDR3 region: CASSKVGNQPQHF. DNA of the CDR3: TGTGCCAGCAGCAAGGTGGGAAATCAGCCCCAGCATTTT.

The chain combines TRBV5-1 with TRBJ1-2; TRBD1 matches at 7 bases. The junction had 8 bases not matched to a gene; V was cut back by 1 base and J by 8 bases. Per the germline V gene, CDR1 is SGHRS and CDR2 is YFSETQ. CDR3 length: 14 residues. The CDR3 sequence is CASSLTAGGNGYTF. The CDR3 bases are TGCGCCAGCAGCTTGACGGCAGGGGGAAACGGCTACACCTTC.

The rearrangement links TRBV5-8 to TRBJ1-5, with a tentative D call TRBD1 (6 bases). Between the trimmed V and J ends, which lost 4 bases and 0 bases, there was a span of 11 bases. This CDR3 spans 15 amino acids. Germline assignment: CDR1 SGHTS and CDR2 YDEGEE. The CDR3 reads CASSPRGISNQPQHF. DNA for the CDR3: TGTGCCAGCAGCCCGAGGGGGATTAGCAATCAGCCCCAGCATTTT.

This clone was observed a few times. This chain links TRBV5-6 with TRBJ2-7, with 7 bases lining up with TRBD1. The CDR3 has 14 residues. Germline lookup yields CDR1 SGHDT and CDR2 YYEEEE. Losses at the gene ends were 1 base for V and 1 base for J; bases not matched to a gene: 2. CDR3 in amino acids: CASSLTGASYEQYF. The CDR3 DNA sequence: TGTGCCAGCAGCTTGACAGGGGCGTCCTACGAGCAGTACTTC. Full variable domain (remainder filled in from reference TRBV5-6 and TRBJ2-7): DAGVTQSPTHLIKTRGQQVTLRCSPKSGHDTVSWYQQALGQGPQFIFQYYEEEERQRGNFPDRFSGHQFPNYSSELNVNALLLGDSALYLCASSLTGASYEQYFGPGTRLTVT.

The chain has TRBV7-2 and TRBJ2-7; D is unresolved. Germline CDR1 reads SGHTA; CDR2 reads FQGNSA. The CDR3 spans 13 residues. V shed 1 base and J shed 0 bases, with 4 bases lying between them. CDR3 sequence reads: CASSLDFSYEQYF. The CDR3 DNA sequence: TGTGCCAGCAGCTTAGACTTCTCCTACGAGCAGTACTTC.

The V call is TRBV9, the J call TRBJ2-1, with D unclear. The germline V gene has CDR1 SGDLS and CDR2 YYNGEE. This CDR3 comprises 16 residues. The V gene lost 0 bases and the J gene lost 1 base, with 11 bases spanning the gap. The CDR3 reads CASSVDPRASYNEQFF. In DNA form, the CDR3 reads TGTGCCAGCAGCGTAGATCCAAGGGCGTCCTACAATGAGCAGTTCTTC.

The rearrangement uses TRBV30 and TRBJ1-1; 7 positions agree with TRBD1. The length of the CDR3 is 12 residues. Germline V gives CDR1 GTSNPN, CDR2 SVGIG (reference sequence). V gave up 5 bases and J gave up 6 bases; unmatched junction bases: 6. The CDR3 protein is CAWLHGTAEAFF. CDR3 nucleotides: TGTGCCTGGCTGCATGGGACAGCTGAAGCTTTCTTT.

V is TRBV4-1 and J is TRBJ1-6; 7 nucleotides match TRBD1. Germline V CDR1 and CDR2: MGHRA, YSYEKL. This CDR3 is 14 amino acids long. Trimming removed 6 bases from V and 5 bases from J; junction bases left unmatched: 4. This CDR3 is CASRRTGDNSPLHF. In DNA, the CDR3 is TGCGCCAGCAGACGCACAGGGGATAATTCACCCCTCCACTTT.